This T cell receptor (beta chain) was profiled in a study of cytomegalovirus exposure and HLA in healthy donors. It was with 60 Vbeta and 13 Jbeta primers that the PCR ran. The method was immunoSEQ multiplex PCR; TCRdb's version includes in-frame clones alone and lacks a portion of them. Of about 130,000 clones listed, around 84% are singletons. The V gene lost 4 bases and the J gene lost 3 bases, with 13 bases spanning the gap. Germline CDR1 SGHKS, CDR2 YYEKEE (reference sequence). The CDR3 has 14 residues. Nominally healthy donors provided the samples, though records likely missed some immune exposures.

This TCR came from a man aged 45-65 years in good health and CMV-seronegative. This chain joins TRBV5-5 and TRBJ1-1, with TRBD1 as a possible D gene (5 bases). Sequencing was performed on PBMCs. CDR3 region: CASSMTWGDTEAFF. The DNA for the CDR3 is TGTGCCAGCAGCATGACGTGGGGGGACACTGAAGCTTTCTTT.